Below, one T cell receptor (beta chain) is given with its context. This record comes from a study of blood T cell repertoires in COVID-19. On the study more broadly: Spain, Italy and the United States supplied samples that represented acute and convalescent COVID-19. T cells, B-cell-depleted T cells, or PBMCs provided the cDNA or gDNA that served as material.

Trimming pared 3 bases from V and 5 bases from J, leaving 13 bases between. The CDR3 has 15 residues. Germline assignment: CDR1 LGHDT and CDR2 YNNKEL (reference sequence). In the original workflow: Amplified reference gene primers provided the basis for estimating nucleated cell counts. The repertoire was sequenced with immunoSEQ multiplex PCR; TCRdb's copy has only in-frame clones and lacks some. From that table come the V and J calls and clone size; the DNA was used to work out D and trimming. The sample records around 300,000 clones, roughly 90% being singletons. Sequenced sample: peripheral blood. The J gene is TRBJ2-2, the V gene TRBV3-1 (or the pseudogene TRBV3-2); TRBD2 might be the D (6 bases). The source is a man aged 50 to 59 with acute or convalescent COVID-19. CDR3 protein: CASSQGPSETGELFF. DNA of the CDR3: TGTGCCAGCAGCCAGGGGCCTAGCGAGACCGGGGAGCTGTTTTTT.